The next 9 T cell receptor beta chains were all read from a single sample in a study of OX40 agonist ivuxolimab in advanced cancers. Using immunoSEQ multiplex PCR, the repertoire was profiled, and TCRdb retains in-frame clones only, with some absent. Of roughly 80,000 clones in the sample, approximately 82% are singletons; the top ten hold less than 0.85%. The input for sequencing was CD4+ or CD8+ T cells sorted from blood, taken in a trial of the OX40 agonist ivuxolimab. The receptors were sampled from an adult with an advanced solid tumor such as melanoma, head and neck, liver or kidney cancer.

This clone was recorded only once. The V call is TRBV5-5, the J call TRBJ1-2, with D maybe TRBD1 (5 bases). The CDR3 is made up of 13 amino acids. Germline loops: CDR1 SGHKS, CDR2 YYEKEE (reference sequence). V lost 4 bases to trimming and J lost 6 bases, with 13 bases between them. This CDR3 is CASSLGPIDGYTF. In nucleotides, the CDR3 is TGTGCCAGCAGCCTGGGGCCGATCGATGGCTACACCTTC.

The chain is built from TRBV6-5 and TRBJ1-5, with 7 bases aligning to TRBD1. Per the germline V gene, CDR1 is MNHEY and CDR2 is SVGAGI. The CDR3 extends over 15 amino acids. Losses at the gene ends were 2 bases for V and 4 bases for J; bases not matched to a gene: 5. The CDR3 reads CASSYTGVPNQPQHF. The CDR3, as DNA: TGTGCCAGCAGTTACACAGGGGTGCCAAATCAGCCCCAGCATTTT.

The J gene is TRBJ2-3, the V gene TRBV5-4; perhaps TRBD2 as D (6 bases). The germline V and J ends were trimmed by 2 bases and 4 bases, with 14 bases remaining between them. The CDR3 is 15 amino acids. The germline gives CDR1 SGHNT, CDR2 YYREEE (reference sequence). The CDR3 DNA sequence: TGTGCCAGCAGCTTAGCGGGTGCCAGCTCAGATACGCAGTATTTT. Translated: CASSLAGASSDTQYF.

V is TRBV30 and J is TRBJ1-3; no clear D. The CDR3 contains 14 residues. CDR1 is GTSNPN, CDR2 SVGIG, per germline (reference sequence). Trimming took off 1 base at V and 0 bases at J, with 7 bases between the two ends. In nucleotides, the CDR3 is TGTGCCTGGAGTGAGGAGAGCTCTGGAAACACCATATATTTT. The encoded protein is CAWSEESSGNTIYF.

The CDR3 spells CASSQLEGPQETQYF. CDR3 nucleotides: TGTGCCAGCAGCCAACTGGAGGGGCCCCAAGAGACCCAGTACTTC. V usage is TRBV2 and J usage is TRBJ2-5; a weak D match, TRBD2 (6 bases). Per the germline V gene, CDR1 is SNHLY and CDR2 is FYNNEI. The CDR3 length is 15 residues. The V end was cut by 6 bases, the J end by 1 base, with 15 bases between.

The chain employs TRBV7-9 and TRBJ2-2; D may be TRBD2 (7 bases). V lost 2 bases to trimming and J lost 7 bases, with 14 bases between them. The V gene's germline CDR1 is SEHNR and CDR2 FQNEAQ (reference sequence). There are 15 residues in the CDR3. The CDR3 DNA sequence: TGTGCCAGCAGCTTATCCCGCGGGGGCGTCGGGGAGCTGTTTTTT. Translation gives CASSLSRGGVGELFF.

This rearrangement joins TRBV25-1 to TRBJ2-1; TRBD1 matches 7 bases. The CDR3 consists of 14 residues. V lost 6 bases and J lost 2; bases outside the gene matches: 4. CDR1 and CDR2 (germline): MGHDK, SYGVNS. The CDR3 spells CASRSTGPYNEQFF. Written as DNA, the CDR3 is TGTGCCAGCAGATCGACAGGGCCCTACAATGAGCAGTTCTTC.

This clone was detected a few times. V usage is TRBV4-1 and J usage is TRBJ1-2; D remains unclear. This CDR3 spans 16 amino acids. Per germline, CDR1 MGHRA and CDR2 YSYEKL. Trimming removed 0 bases at V and 0 bases at J, with 11 bases between. CDR3 sequence: CASSQDFPDSNYGYTF. Here the CDR3 DNA reads TGCGCCAGCAGCCAAGATTTTCCAGATTCTAACTATGGCTACACCTTC.

V and J are TRBV5-6 and TRBJ2-3; TRBD1 agrees at 7 bases. Trimming at V came to 3 bases and at J to 1 base, leaving 2 bases not matched to a gene. The CDR3 spans 14 residues. Looked up from germline, CDR1 is SGHDT and CDR2 is YYEEEE. The CDR3 coding sequence is TGTGCCAGCAGCTCCGGACAGGGCACAGATACGCAGTATTTT. Encoded protein: CASSSGQGTDTQYF.